The sequence of this T cell receptor (beta chain) was determined in a study of blood T cell repertoires in COVID-19. At the level of the study: Researchers got acute and convalescent COVID-19 samples from the United States, Italy and Spain. Nucleic acid was either cDNA or gDNA, and it came from T cells, B-cell-depleted T cells, or PBMCs.

Per the original methods: Amplified reference gene primers provided the basis for estimating nucleated cell counts. Sequencing was performed with immunoSEQ multiplex PCR; in TCRdb, only in-frame clones are kept and a portion is missing. The DNA gave D and trimming, while V, J and clone size come from that table. The sample records 100,000 or so clones, about nine tenths being singletons. The V gene's germline CDR1 is PRHDT and CDR2 FYEKMQ (reference sequence). The CDR3 sequence is 15 residues long. V dropped 0 bases and J dropped 4 bases, with 10 bases sitting between them. The chain employs TRBV13 and TRBJ1-5, with D possibly TRBD1 on 5 matching bases. The sequencing input was peripheral blood. The TCR originated in a man in his sixties or seventies with acute or convalescent COVID-19. As DNA, the CDR3 is TGTGCCAGCAGCTTAGGAACAGGTCGAAATCAGCCCCAGCATTTT. Protein sequence: CASSLGTGRNQPQHF. Drawing the rest from reference TRBV13 and TRBJ1-5, the complete variable domain is AAGVIQSPRHLIKEKRETATLKCYPIPRHDTVYWYQQGPGQDPQFLISFYEKMQSDKGSIPDRFSAQQFSDYHSELNMSSLELGDSALYFCASSLGTGRNQPQHFGDGTRLSIL.